This passage covers 19 T cell receptor beta chains from one sample sequenced in a study of control samples from healthy donors and cancer patients (dated by TCRdb to 2019 to 2021). The receptor library was made with the immunoSEQ multiplex PCR assay. Held by TCRdb, this immuneACCESS table contains in-frame sequences only and omits some clones. Under half of the omission traces to an unresolved V gene where checked; the cause of the rest is unknown. This sample is represented by about 40,000 clones; 92% of them were singletons. Together, the top ten hold around 3.6% of the sample. The sequencing input was blood. These receptors were taken from a woman in her 50s in good health.

V gene TRBV3-1 (or the pseudogene TRBV3-2) combines with J gene TRBJ1-4, with D possibly matching TRBD1 (5 bases). V lost 4 bases and J lost 5, with 20 bases in between. CDR1 is LGHDT and CDR2 is YNNKEL in the germline V gene (reference sequence). The CDR3 runs 17 residues. The CDR3, as DNA: TGTGCCAGCAGCCGGCGCGACTCAGGACAAGAGAATGAAAAACTGTTTTTT. The encoded protein is CASSRRDSGQENEKLFF.

The chain is built from TRBV10-3 and TRBJ1-4, with D unresolved. The CDR3 is 13 amino acids. Germline values: CDR1 ENHRY, CDR2 SYGVKD. V gave up 3 bases and J gave up 8 bases, with 10 bases separating them. The CDR3 sequence is CAISEYLREKLFF. CDR3 bases: TGTGCCATCAGTGAATACCTTAGGGAAAAACTGTTTTTT.

The rearrangement joins TRBV2 to TRBJ1-6, with 8 positions matching TRBD1. Germline CDR1 is SNHLY and CDR2 is FYNNEI. This CDR3 region has 15 residues. After removal of 5 bases from V and 7 bases from J, the junction contained 7 bases not matched to a gene. The CDR3 DNA reads TGTGCCAGCAGTCTTGCGGCAGGGGGCAATTCACCCCTCCACTTT. Protein: CASSLAAGGNSPLHF.

The chain recombines TRBV4-3 with TRBJ2-7; no definite D call. Germline-derived CDR1 and CDR2 are LGHNA and YSLEER. The CDR3 loop spans 13 amino acids. The V gene lost 0 bases and the J gene lost 2 bases, with 5 bases spanning the gap. The DNA for the CDR3 is TGCGCCAGCAGCCAAGATTCAACCTACGAGCAGTACTTC. Encoded protein: CASSQDSTYEQYF.

The V and J genes are TRBV7-2 and TRBJ2-7; possibly TRBD2 for D (7 bases). V lost 5 bases to trimming and J lost 2 bases, with 10 bases between them. CDR1 is SGHTA, CDR2 FQGNSA, per germline. The CDR3 has 13 amino acids. CDR3 amino acids: CASSRGAAYEQYF. The CDR3 DNA sequence: TGTGCCAGCAGCCGGGGGGCTGCCTACGAGCAGTACTTC. Complete variable domain (other parts from reference TRBV7-2 and TRBJ2-7): GAGVSQSPSNKVTEKGKDVELRCDPISGHTALYWYRQSLGQGLEFLIYFQGNSAPDKSGLPSDRFSAERTGGSVSTLTIQRTQQEDSAVYLCASSRGAAYEQYFGPGTRLTVT.

The chain carries TRBV19 and TRBJ2-5; TRBD1 agrees at 12 bases. Unmatched junction bases numbered 1, after V lost 4 bases and J lost 4 bases. The germline V gene encodes CDR1 LNHDA and CDR2 SQIVND (reference sequence). This CDR3 is built from 14 residues. Here the CDR3 reads CASSKGQGAETQYF. The CDR3, as DNA: TGTGCCAGTAGTAAGGGACAGGGGGCAGAGACCCAGTACTTC.

This sequence joins TRBV28 and TRBJ1-1; no definite D call. Germline CDR1 is MDHEN and CDR2 is SYDVKM. V lost 4 bases and J lost 4, with 13 bases in between. The CDR3 sequence is 14 residues long. The CDR3 loop reads CASSSPWSFTEAFF. In nucleotides, the CDR3 is TGTGCCAGCAGTTCCCCGTGGTCGTTCACTGAAGCTTTCTTT.

This clone is medium-sized in the sample. V and J are TRBV4-2 and TRBJ2-1; possibly TRBD2 for D (6 bases). The CDR3 spans 14 residues. With 4 bases removed from V and 10 bases from J, the gap between germline ends came to 17 bases. Per germline, CDR1 LGHNA and CDR2 YNFKEQ. CDR3 amino acids: CASSPQTGGWEQFF. The DNA for the CDR3 is TGTGCCAGCAGCCCACAAACCGGGGGTTGGGAGCAGTTCTTC.

The V and J genes are TRBV6-2 or TRBV6-3 and TRBJ1-5, with D possibly TRBD1 on 5 matching bases. Germline CDR1 is MNHEY and CDR2 is SVGEGT. The CDR3 covers 15 residues. V dropped 2 bases and J dropped 3 bases, with 11 bases sitting between them. CDR3 DNA: TGTGCCAGCAGTTACCGAACAGGTCACAATCAGCCCCAGCATTTT. This translates into CASSYRTGHNQPQHF.

The chain uses TRBV9 and TRBJ1-4; D possibly corresponds to TRBD1 (5 bases). The CDR3 runs to 15 residues. CDR1 and CDR2 (germline): SGDLS, YYNGEE. V was cut by 6 bases and J by 3 bases, with 15 bases left in between. The CDR3: CASTARGSANEKLFF. CDR3 nucleotide sequence: TGTGCCAGCACCGCAAGGGGTTCTGCTAATGAAAAACTGTTTTTT.

V and J are TRBV7-3 and TRBJ1-2; no clear D. The length of the CDR3 is 13 residues. The germline gives CDR1 SGHTA, CDR2 FQGTGA. Trimming stripped 1 base from V and 7 bases from J, with 10 bases between. CDR3 bases: TGTGCCAGCAGCTTAAGAGGATTTGGTGGCTACACCTTC. Its translation: CASSLRGFGGYTF. Combining the CDR3 with reference TRBV7-3 and TRBJ1-2 gives the whole variable domain GAGVSQTPSNKVTEKGKYVELRCDPISGHTALYWYRQSLGQGPEFLIYFQGTGAADDSGLPNDRFFAVRPEGSVSTLKIQRTERGDSAVYLCASSLRGFGGYTFGSGTRLTVV.

The chain employs TRBV27 and TRBJ2-2; TRBD1 agrees at 9 bases. Germline loops: CDR1 MNHEY, CDR2 SMNVEV (reference sequence). V trimming: 3 bases; J trimming: 5 bases; junction bases outside the gene matches: 10. The CDR3 has 17 amino acids. CDR3 DNA: TGTGCCAGCAGTTTGGTGGGACAGGGAACTCGTACCGGGGAGCTGTTTTTT. This sequence encodes CASSLVGQGTRTGELFF.

This chain uses TRBV18 with TRBJ2-5; 12 bases are a match to TRBD1. After removal of 5 bases from V and 2 bases from J, the junction contained 9 bases not matched to a gene. CDR1 and CDR2 (germline): KGHSH, LQKENI. This CDR3 spans 17 amino acids. CDR3 bases: TGTGCCAGCTCATCACGCCGGGACAGGGGGCTGCAAGAGACCCAGTACTTC. Its translation: CASSSRRDRGLQETQYF.

The chain links TRBV12-3 or TRBV12-4 to TRBJ2-1, with D uncertain. V dropped 0 bases and J dropped 8 bases, with 8 bases sitting between them. This CDR3 is built from 13 residues. CDR3 region: CASSLARGDEQFF. As DNA, the CDR3 is TGTGCCAGCAGTTTAGCTCGAGGAGATGAGCAGTTCTTC.

The chain links TRBV5-4 to TRBJ2-2; possibly TRBD1 for D (5 bases). The germline CDR1 and CDR2 sequences are SGHNT and YYREEE (reference sequence). Trimming removed 7 bases at V and 6 bases at J, with 13 bases between. The CDR3 contains 13 residues. The CDR3 bases are TGTGCCAGCTCTCTAGGGGTCCCCGGGGAGCTGTTTTTT. Translating it yields CASSLGVPGELFF.

The genes are TRBV6-5 and TRBJ1-1; TRBD1 matches 7 bases. V lost 7 bases to trimming and J lost 1 base; unmatched junction nucleotides: 6. The CDR3 consists of 14 residues. Germline V gives CDR1 MNHEY, CDR2 SVGAGI. CDR3 coding DNA: TGTGCCAGCAAAGCGACAGGGAGGAACACTGAAGCTTTCTTT. It codes for CASKATGRNTEAFF.

This clone appeared a single time. The CDR3 DNA reads TGTGCCAGCCTAATCAGAGGGACTAATGAAAAACTGTTTTTT. This codes for CASLIRGTNEKLFF. The chain links TRBV5-6 to TRBJ1-4; the D is unclear. Germline loops: CDR1 SGHDT, CDR2 YYEEEE. CDR3 size: 14 residues. Trimming left V 7 bases short and J 2 bases short, with 12 bases between.

The chain employs TRBV6-2 or TRBV6-3 and TRBJ1-4, with D perhaps matching TRBD1 (5 bases). The CDR3 is made up of 14 amino acids. The germline CDR1 and CDR2 sequences are MNHEY and SVGEGT. The V and J ends lost 4 bases and 8 bases respectively, with 14 bases between them. In nucleotides, the CDR3 is TGTGCCAGCAGTTTCGGGACGGGTTACGAAAAACTGTTTTTT. It specifies CASSFGTGYEKLFF.

The chain employs TRBV9 and TRBJ1-1; a possible D gene is TRBD1 (5 bases). The germline V gene has CDR1 SGDLS and CDR2 YYNGEE. This CDR3 is built from 14 residues. The V and J ends lost 3 bases and 4 bases respectively, with 13 bases between them. CDR3 loop: CASSGGPFGTEAFF. DNA for the CDR3: TGTGCCAGCAGCGGGGGCCCATTTGGCACTGAAGCTTTCTTT.